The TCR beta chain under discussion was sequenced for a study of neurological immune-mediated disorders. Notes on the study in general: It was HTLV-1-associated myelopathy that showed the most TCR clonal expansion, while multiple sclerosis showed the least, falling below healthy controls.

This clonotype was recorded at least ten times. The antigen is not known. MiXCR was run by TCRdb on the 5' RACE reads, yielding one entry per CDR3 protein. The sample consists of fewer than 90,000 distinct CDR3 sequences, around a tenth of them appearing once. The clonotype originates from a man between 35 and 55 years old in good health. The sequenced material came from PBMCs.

Written as DNA, the CDR3 is TGTGCCAGCAGCGGCGGGGACCGCTGGGAAGCTTTCTTT. It translates to CASSGGDRWEAFF. This chain connects TRBV9 to TRBJ1-1; D is perhaps TRBD1 (5 bases). CDR3 length equals 13 residues. Trimming left V 3 bases short and J 8 bases short, with 14 bases between. Germline CDR1 reads SGDLS; CDR2 reads YYNGEE. The full variable domain, with the rest looked up from reference TRBV9 and TRBJ1-1, is DSGVTQTPKHLITATGQRVTLRCSPRSGDLSVYWYQQSLDQGLQFLIQYYNGEERAKGNILERFSAQQFPDLHSELNLSSLELGDSALYFCASSGGDRWEAFFGQGTRLTVV.